The clone carrying this T cell receptor (beta chain) appeared a few times. Its antigen is unidentified. Primed by a sample-barcoded 5' primer and a J-beta primer mix, a second PCR proceeded for about 6 to 11 cycles. TCRdb re-analysed the 5' RACE reads in MiXCR, keeping a single row per CDR3 protein. Of some 1,800,000 distinct CDR3 sequences in the sample, 39% were seen once. Germline V gene sequence: CDR1 SGHRS, CDR2 YFSETQ. Trimming cost V 2 bases and J 6 bases; bases outside gene matches: 8. The CDR3 extends over 15 amino acids. This entry comes from a study of blood T cells in healthy people across ages. Study-wide results and limits: The recorded TCR beta diversity per million T cells decreased in a roughly linear manner with age. Aged donors had fewer naive CD4+ cells and lower diversity than long-lived donors.

The chain couples TRBV5-1 to TRBJ2-3; 8 nucleotides align to TRBD2. Input material: blood. This receptor was obtained from a human donor in good health. The CDR3 loop reads CASSFGTSFADTQYF. For the CDR3, the DNA is TGCGCCAGCAGCTTCGGGACTAGTTTTGCGGATACGCAGTATTTT.